These 19 T cell receptor beta chains share one sample of origin, sequenced in a study of blood T cells in healthy people across ages. Sample-barcoded 5' priming and a J-beta primer mix drove a second PCR of roughly 6 to 12 cycles. TCRdb analysed the 5' RACE reads with MiXCR anew, one entry per CDR3 protein. The profile covers roughly 900,000 distinct CDR3 sequences, with about 44% appearing a single time and over 10% taken by the ten largest. Specimen: blood. The source is a man aged 30 to 45 in good health.

V usage is TRBV7-2 and J usage is TRBJ2-4, with D unclear. Matching the DNA end better, TRBJ2-7 makes the J call doubtful. In germline, CDR1 is SGHTA, CDR2 FQGNSA. The CDR3 totals 12 residues. This chain's CDR3 is CASSPPTNEQYF. The DNA for the CDR3 is TGTGCCAGCAGCCCCCCCACCAACGAGCAGTACTTC.

This clonotype came up a few times. The genes are TRBV6-2 or TRBV6-3 and TRBJ1-2; D uncertain. The CDR3 contains 12 residues. The V and J ends lost 0 bases and 9 bases respectively, with 8 bases between them. The germline gives CDR1 MNHEY, CDR2 SVGEGT. The CDR3 sequence: CASSYSPASYTF. CDR3 DNA sequence: TGTGCCAGCAGTTACTCGCCAGCGAGCTACACCTTC.

CDR3 loop: CASSRVTYEQYF. The CDR3 DNA sequence: TGTGCCAGCAGCAGAGTAACCTACGAGCAGTACTTC. The V call is TRBV12-3 or TRBV12-4, the J call TRBJ2-7; no clear D gene. Trimming removed 6 bases at V and 2 bases at J, with 8 bases between. The CDR3 covers 12 residues.

This chain connects TRBV11-2 to TRBJ2-5; perhaps TRBD2 as D (6 bases). V was cut by 5 bases and J by 0 bases, with 16 bases left in between. Germline assignment: CDR1 SGHAT and CDR2 FQNNGV. The CDR3 runs to 16 residues. The CDR3 DNA reads TGTGCCAGCAGCCCCCTTGGGCCTAGCGACCAAGAGACCCAGTACTTC. This codes for CASSPLGPSDQETQYF. Based on the CDR3 plus reference TRBV11-2 and TRBJ2-5, the full variable domain is EAGVAQSPRYKIIEKRQSVAFWCNPISGHATLYWYQQILGQGPKLLIQFQNNGVVDDSQLPKDRFSAERLKGVDSTLKIQPAKLEDSAVYLCASSPLGPSDQETQYFGPGTRLLVL.

The CDR3 sequence: CASAEGRTGELFF. Written as DNA, the CDR3 is TGCGCCAGCGCGGAAGGGCGCACCGGGGAGCTGTTTTTT. The chain joins TRBV5-1 to TRBJ2-2, with D unresolved. Germline V gene sequence: CDR1 SGHRS, CDR2 YFSETQ. The CDR3 sequence is 13 residues long. The V gene lost 7 bases and the J gene lost 4 bases, with 11 bases spanning the gap.

As for this clonotype: A much larger clonotype is one base distant, so this may be a read error. The chain links TRBV5-1 to TRBJ2-3; 11 bases match TRBD2. Germline V gene sequence: CDR1 SGHRS, CDR2 YFSETQ. This CDR3 is built from 16 residues. CDR3 region: CANSLGLAVGWDTQYF. The CDR3 coding sequence is TGCGCCAACAGCTTGGGACTAGCGGTAGGATGGGATACGCAGTATTTT.

The chain uses TRBV27 and TRBJ2-5; a possible D gene is TRBD1 (6 bases). Germline CDR1 is MNHEY and CDR2 is SMNVEV (reference sequence). Deletions cut 0 bases from V and 2 bases from J, with 13 bases between. The CDR3 contains 16 residues. The CDR3 DNA reads TGTGCCAGCAGTTTATCGTCCCACAGGGCGCAAGAGACCCAGTACTTC. Protein: CASSLSSHRAQETQYF.

The chain recombines TRBV24-1 with TRBJ2-2; D uncertain. Between the trimmed V and J ends, which lost 3 bases and 3 bases, there was a span of 7 bases. Germline V gene lookup returns CDR1 KGHDR and CDR2 SFDVKD. This CDR3 is built from 14 residues. This chain's CDR3 is CATSDASYTGELFF. The CDR3 region has the DNA TGTGCCACCAGTGATGCCTCCTACACCGGGGAGCTGTTTTTT.

The chain carries TRBV30 and TRBJ2-4; TRBD1 might be the D (6 bases). Germline lookup yields CDR1 GTSNPN and CDR2 SVGIG (reference sequence). V lost 0 bases to trimming and J lost 13 bases, with 31 bases between them. The CDR3 extends over 18 amino acids. This chain's CDR3 is CAWSVPLRLRTVTSEQYF. The CDR3 nucleotides are TGTGCCTGGAGTGTACCCCTTCGTCTCAGGACAGTGACTTCGGAGCAGTACTTC.

Comments on this clonotype: The junction shows a germline mismatch at one end, possibly a read error. Written as DNA, the CDR3 is TGTGCCAGCAGCTTAGCCGCGAGCTACGAGCGGTACTTC. It specifies CASSLAASYERYF. The V gene is TRBV7-9, the J gene TRBJ2-7; D is undetermined. The CDR3 sequence is 13 residues long. Germline V gene data show CDR1 as SEHNR and CDR2 as FQNEAQ (reference sequence).

This chain joins TRBV12-3 or TRBV12-4 and TRBJ2-7; 10 nucleotides agree with TRBD1. V lost 0 bases, J lost 0 bases, and 8 bases stayed unmatched. The CDR3 is 18 amino acids. CDR3 sequence (DNA): TGTGCCAGCAGTTTAGCGCCGGGACAGGGGCCCTCCTCCTACGAGCAGTACTTC. It translates to CASSLAPGQGPSSYEQYF.

The V and J genes are TRBV2 and TRBJ1-2; D remains unclear. V was cut by 4 bases and J by 8 bases, with 11 bases left in between. Germline V gives CDR1 SNHLY, CDR2 FYNNEI. The CDR3 is 12 amino acids. The CDR3 DNA sequence: TGTGCCAGCAGTGTTACAGCCCAAGGCTACACCTTC. This sequence encodes CASSVTAQGYTF.

In this sample, this clonotype turned up a few times. V usage is TRBV28 and J usage is TRBJ1-2; tentative D call: TRBD1 (6 bases). V was pared by 10 bases and J by 6 bases, with 21 bases between. CDR3 length: 14 amino acids. Looked up from germline, CDR1 is MDHEN and CDR2 is SYDVKM. In DNA form, the CDR3 reads TGTGCCACAACCCGAGGACAGATCAGTAATGGCTACACCTTC. It specifies CATTRGQISNGYTF.

In this sample, this clonotype turned up a few times. This chain joins TRBV10-3 and TRBJ2-1; tentatively, D is TRBD1 or TRBD2 (5 bases each). CDR1 is ENHRY and CDR2 is SYGVKD in the germline V gene. The V end was cut by 6 bases, the J end by 5 bases, with 11 bases between. CDR3 length: 13 residues. CDR3 bases: TGTGCCATCAGGGACCGGGGCAACAATGAGCAGTTCTTC. The encoded protein is CAIRDRGNNEQFF.

The V and J genes are TRBV9 and TRBJ2-7; D remains ambiguous. The CDR3 consists of 14 residues. CDR1 is SGDLS, CDR2 YYNGEE, per germline. The V gene lost 2 bases and the J gene lost 1 base, with 10 bases spanning the gap. In DNA form, the CDR3 reads TGTGCCAGCAGCGTCACTGTGGGTTCCTACGAGCAGTACTTC. It specifies CASSVTVGSYEQYF.

This clonotype appeared a single time. Being one base from a much bigger clone, this may be a read error. V and J are TRBV29-1 and TRBJ2-7; 7 bases map to TRBD2. J gave up 10 bases and V 6 bases, and 12 bases lay outside the gene matches. Germline assignment: CDR1 SQVTM and CDR2 ANQGSEA. The CDR3 sequence is 12 residues long. CDR3 protein: CSVAAPGRIQYF. As DNA, the CDR3 is TGCAGCGTGGCAGCCCCCGGGAGGATTCAGTACTTC.

CDR3 sequence (DNA): TGTGCCAGCAGCGGGGGAGGGACCGTGTACTTC. Translated: CASSGGGTVYF. This chain joins TRBV7-2 and TRBJ2-7, with 7 bases lining up with TRBD2. V was clipped by 5 bases and J by 12 bases; unmatched bases: 7. Germline V CDR1 and CDR2: SGHTA, FQGNSA. CDR3 length: 11 amino acids.

The chain recombines TRBV20-1 with TRBJ2-3; D unresolved. Germline-derived CDR1 and CDR2 are DFQATT and SNEGSKA (reference sequence). V lost 5 bases to trimming and J lost 0 bases, with 12 bases between them. This CDR3 is 14 amino acids long. Here the CDR3 reads CSARSAVSTDTQYF. In nucleotides, the CDR3 is TGCAGTGCTCGCAGCGCCGTTAGCACAGATACGCAGTATTTT.

This clonotype appeared a few times. The rearrangement links TRBV11-2 to TRBJ2-3; 11 nucleotides match TRBD2. Trimming at V came to 3 bases and at J to 2 bases, leaving 7 bases not matched to a gene. This CDR3 has 17 residues. Per the germline V gene, CDR1 is SGHAT and CDR2 is FQNNGV. CDR3 amino acids: CASSFAPTSGDTDTQYF. CDR3 nucleotides: TGTGCCAGCAGCTTTGCCCCGACTAGCGGGGACACAGATACGCAGTATTTT.